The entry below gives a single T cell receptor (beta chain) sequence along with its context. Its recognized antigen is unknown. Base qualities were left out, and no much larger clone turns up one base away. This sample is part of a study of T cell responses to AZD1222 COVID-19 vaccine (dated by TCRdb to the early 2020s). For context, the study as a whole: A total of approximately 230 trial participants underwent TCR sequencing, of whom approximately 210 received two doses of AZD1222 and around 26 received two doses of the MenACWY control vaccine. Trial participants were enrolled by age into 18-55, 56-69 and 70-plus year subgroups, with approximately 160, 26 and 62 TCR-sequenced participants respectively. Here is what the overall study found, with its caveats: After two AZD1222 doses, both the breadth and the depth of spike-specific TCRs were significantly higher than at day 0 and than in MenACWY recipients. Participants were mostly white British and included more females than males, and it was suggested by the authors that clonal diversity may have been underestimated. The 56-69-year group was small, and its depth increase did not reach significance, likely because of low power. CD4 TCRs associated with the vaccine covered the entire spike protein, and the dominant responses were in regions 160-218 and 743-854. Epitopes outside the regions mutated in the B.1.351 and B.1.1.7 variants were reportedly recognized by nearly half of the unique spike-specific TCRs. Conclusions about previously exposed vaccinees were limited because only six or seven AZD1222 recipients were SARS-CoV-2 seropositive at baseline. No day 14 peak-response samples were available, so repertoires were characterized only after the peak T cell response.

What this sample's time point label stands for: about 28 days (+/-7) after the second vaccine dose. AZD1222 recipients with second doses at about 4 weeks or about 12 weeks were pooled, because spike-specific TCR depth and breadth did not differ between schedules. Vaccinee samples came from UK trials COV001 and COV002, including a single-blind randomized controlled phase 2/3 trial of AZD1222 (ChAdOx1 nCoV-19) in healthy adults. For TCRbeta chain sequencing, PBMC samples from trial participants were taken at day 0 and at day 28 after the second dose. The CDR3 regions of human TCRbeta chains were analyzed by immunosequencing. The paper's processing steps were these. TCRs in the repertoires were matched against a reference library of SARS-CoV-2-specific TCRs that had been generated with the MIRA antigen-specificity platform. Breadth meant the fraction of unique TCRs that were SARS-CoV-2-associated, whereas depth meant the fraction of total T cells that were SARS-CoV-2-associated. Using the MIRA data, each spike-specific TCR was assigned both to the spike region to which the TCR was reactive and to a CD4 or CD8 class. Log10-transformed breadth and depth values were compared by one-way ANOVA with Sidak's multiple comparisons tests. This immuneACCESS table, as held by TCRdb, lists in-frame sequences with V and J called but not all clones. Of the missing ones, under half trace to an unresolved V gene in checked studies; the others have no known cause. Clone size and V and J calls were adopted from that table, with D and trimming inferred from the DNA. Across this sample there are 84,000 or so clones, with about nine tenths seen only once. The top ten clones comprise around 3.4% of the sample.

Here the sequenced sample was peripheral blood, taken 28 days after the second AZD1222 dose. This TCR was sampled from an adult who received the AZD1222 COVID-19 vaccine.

Read as DNA, the sequence is TGTGCCAGCAGCCCAGGGGGCGCCAACCCTTCACCCCTCCACTTT. This yields the protein CASSPGGANPSPLHF. The chain joins TRBV5-4 to TRBJ1-6; the junction holds 8 bases that match TRBD1. The germline V gene (reference sequence) provides CDR1 SGHNT and CDR2 YYREEE. The germline V end is reduced by 4 bases and the J end by 9 bases; junction bases left unmatched: 9. From the cysteine through the phenylalanine, the CDR3 covers 15 amino acids. Only the CDR3 portion is preserved as DNA: 45 bases, with reading frame beginning at the first base.